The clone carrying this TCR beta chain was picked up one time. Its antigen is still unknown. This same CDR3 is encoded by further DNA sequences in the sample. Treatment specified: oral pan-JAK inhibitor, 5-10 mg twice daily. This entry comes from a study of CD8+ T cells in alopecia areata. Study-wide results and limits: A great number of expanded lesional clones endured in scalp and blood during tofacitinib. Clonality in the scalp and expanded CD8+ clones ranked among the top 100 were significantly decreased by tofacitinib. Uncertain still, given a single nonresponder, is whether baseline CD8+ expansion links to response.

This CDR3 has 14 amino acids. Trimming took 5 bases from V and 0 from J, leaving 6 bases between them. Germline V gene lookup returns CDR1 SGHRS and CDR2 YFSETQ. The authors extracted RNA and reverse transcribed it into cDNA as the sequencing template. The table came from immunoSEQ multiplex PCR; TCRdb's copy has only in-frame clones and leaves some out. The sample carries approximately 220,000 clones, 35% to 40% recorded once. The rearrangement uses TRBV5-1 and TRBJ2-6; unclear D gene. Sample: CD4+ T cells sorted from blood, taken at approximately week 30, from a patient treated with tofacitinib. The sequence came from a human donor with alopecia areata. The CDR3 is CASSSSSGANVLTF. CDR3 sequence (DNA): TGCGCCAGCAGTTCCAGCTCTGGGGCCAACGTCCTGACTTTC.